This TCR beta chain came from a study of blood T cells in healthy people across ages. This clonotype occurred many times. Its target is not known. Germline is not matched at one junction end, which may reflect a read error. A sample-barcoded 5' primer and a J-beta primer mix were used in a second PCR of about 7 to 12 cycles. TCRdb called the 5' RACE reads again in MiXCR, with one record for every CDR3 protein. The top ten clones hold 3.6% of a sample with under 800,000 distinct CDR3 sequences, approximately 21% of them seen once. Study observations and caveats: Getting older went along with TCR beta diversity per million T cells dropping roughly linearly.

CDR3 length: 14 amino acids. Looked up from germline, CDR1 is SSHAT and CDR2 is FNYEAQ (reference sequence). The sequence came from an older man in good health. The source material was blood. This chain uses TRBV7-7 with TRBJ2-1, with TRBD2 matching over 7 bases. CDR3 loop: CASSPGRESNEQFF. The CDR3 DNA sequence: TGTGCTAGCAGCCCGGGGCGGGAGTCGAATGAGCAGTTCTTC. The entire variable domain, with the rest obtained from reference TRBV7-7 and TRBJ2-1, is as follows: GAGVSQSPRYKVTKRGQDVTLRCDPISSHATLYWYQQALGQGPEFLTYFNYEAQPDKSGLPSDRFSAERPEGSISTLTIQRTEQRDSAMYRCASSPGRESNEQFFGPGTRLTVL.